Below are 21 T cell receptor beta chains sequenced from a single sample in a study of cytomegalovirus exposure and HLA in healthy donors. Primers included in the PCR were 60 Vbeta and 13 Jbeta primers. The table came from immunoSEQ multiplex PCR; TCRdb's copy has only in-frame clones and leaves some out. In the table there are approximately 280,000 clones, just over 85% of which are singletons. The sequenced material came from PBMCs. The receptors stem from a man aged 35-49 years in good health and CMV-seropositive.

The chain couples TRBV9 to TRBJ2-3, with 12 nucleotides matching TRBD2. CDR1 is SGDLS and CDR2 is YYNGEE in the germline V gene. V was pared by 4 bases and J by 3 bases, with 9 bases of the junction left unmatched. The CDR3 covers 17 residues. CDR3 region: CASSSGLAGTLTDTQYF. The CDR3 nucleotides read TGTGCCAGCAGCTCCGGACTAGCGGGAACTTTAACAGATACGCAGTATTTT.

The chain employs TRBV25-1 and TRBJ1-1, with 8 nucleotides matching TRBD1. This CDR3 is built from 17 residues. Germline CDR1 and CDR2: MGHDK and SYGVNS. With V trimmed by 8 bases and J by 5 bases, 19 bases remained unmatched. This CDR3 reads CASGQPSRTGQPTEAFF. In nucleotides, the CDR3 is TGTGCCAGCGGCCAACCCTCCCGGACAGGGCAGCCTACTGAAGCTTTCTTT.

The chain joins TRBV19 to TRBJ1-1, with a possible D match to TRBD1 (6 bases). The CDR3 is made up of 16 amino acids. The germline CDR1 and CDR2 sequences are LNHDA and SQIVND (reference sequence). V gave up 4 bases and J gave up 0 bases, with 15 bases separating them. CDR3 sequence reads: CASSTPGHGMNTEAFF. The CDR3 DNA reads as TGTGCCAGTAGTACGCCGGGACACGGGATGAACACTGAAGCTTTCTTT.

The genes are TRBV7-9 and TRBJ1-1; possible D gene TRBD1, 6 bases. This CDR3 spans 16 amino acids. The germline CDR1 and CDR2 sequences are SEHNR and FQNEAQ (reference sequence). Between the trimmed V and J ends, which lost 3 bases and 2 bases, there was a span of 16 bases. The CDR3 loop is CASSLGRGNLNTEAFF. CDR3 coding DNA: TGTGCCAGCAGCTTGGGCAGGGGAAATCTCAACACTGAAGCTTTCTTT.

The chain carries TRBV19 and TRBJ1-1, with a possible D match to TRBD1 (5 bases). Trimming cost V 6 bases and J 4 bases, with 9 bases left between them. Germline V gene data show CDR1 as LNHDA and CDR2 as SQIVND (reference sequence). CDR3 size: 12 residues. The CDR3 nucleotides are TGTGCCAGTAGGGCGGGACGCACTGAAGCTTTCTTT. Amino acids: CASRAGRTEAFF. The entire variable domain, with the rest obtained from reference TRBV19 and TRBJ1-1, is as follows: DGGITQSPKYLFRKEGQNVTLSCEQNLNHDAMYWYRQDPGQGLRLIYYSQIVNDFQKGDIAEGYSVSREKKESFPLTVTSAQKNPTAFYLCASRAGRTEAFFGQGTRLTVV.

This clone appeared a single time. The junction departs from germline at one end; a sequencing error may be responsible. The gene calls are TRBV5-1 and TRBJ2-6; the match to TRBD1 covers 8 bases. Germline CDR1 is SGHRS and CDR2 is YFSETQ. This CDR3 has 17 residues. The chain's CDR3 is CASRLATGGVGANVLTF. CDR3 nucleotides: TGCGCCAGCAGGTTGGCCACAGGGGGAGTCGGGGCCAACGTCCTGACTTTC.

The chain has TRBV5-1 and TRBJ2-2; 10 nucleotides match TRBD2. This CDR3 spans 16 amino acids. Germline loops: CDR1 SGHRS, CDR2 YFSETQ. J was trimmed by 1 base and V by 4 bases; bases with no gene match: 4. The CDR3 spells CASSIRTSGNTGELFF. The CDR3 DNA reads TGCGCCAGCAGCATAAGGACTAGCGGGAACACCGGGGAGCTGTTTTTT.

CDR3 DNA: TGTGCCAGCAGCTTAAAAGGAGAGGGAAACACTGAAGCTTTCTTT. Its translation: CASSLKGEGNTEAFF. The V call is TRBV7-3, the J call TRBJ1-1; D is uncertain. This CDR3 spans 15 amino acids. CDR1 is SGHTA, CDR2 FQGTGA, per germline. Trimming took off 1 base at V and 2 bases at J, with 11 bases between the two ends.

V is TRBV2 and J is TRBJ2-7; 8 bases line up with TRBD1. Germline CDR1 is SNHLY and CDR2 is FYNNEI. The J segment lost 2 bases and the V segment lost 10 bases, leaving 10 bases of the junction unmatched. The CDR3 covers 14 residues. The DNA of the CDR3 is TGTGCCAACACGGACAGGGTTACAACCTACGAGCAGTACTTC. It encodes CANTDRVTTYEQYF.

CDR3 protein: CASSPRRGGTYEQYF. The CDR3 coding sequence is TGTGCCAGCAGTCCCCGTCGAGGGGGTACCTACGAGCAGTACTTC. The chain uses TRBV27 and TRBJ2-5; the D gene is possibly TRBD1 (6 bases). The DNA matches TRBJ2-7 better at its end, which makes the J call doubtful. Germline CDR1 reads MNHEY; CDR2 reads SMNVEV (reference sequence). CDR3 length: 15 residues.

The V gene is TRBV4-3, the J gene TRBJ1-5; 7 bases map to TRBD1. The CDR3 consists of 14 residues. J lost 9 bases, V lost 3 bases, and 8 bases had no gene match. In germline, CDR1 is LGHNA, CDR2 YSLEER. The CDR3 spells CASSHGTVRMPQHF. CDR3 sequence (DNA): TGCGCCAGCAGCCACGGGACAGTAAGGATGCCCCAGCATTTT.

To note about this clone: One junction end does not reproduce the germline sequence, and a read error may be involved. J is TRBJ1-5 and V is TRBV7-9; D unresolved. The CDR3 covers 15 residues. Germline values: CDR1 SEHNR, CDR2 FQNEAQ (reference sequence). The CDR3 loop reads CSSSSSTESNQPQHF. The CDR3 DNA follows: TGTTCCAGCAGCTCCTCCACTGAGAGCAATCAGCCCCAGCATTTT. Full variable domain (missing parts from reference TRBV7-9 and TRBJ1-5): DTGVSQNPRHKITKRGQNVTFRCDPISEHNRLYWYRQTLGQGPEFLTYFQNEAQLEKSRLLSDRFSAERPKGSFSTLEIQRTEQGDSAMYLCSSSSSTESNQPQHFGDGTRLSIL.

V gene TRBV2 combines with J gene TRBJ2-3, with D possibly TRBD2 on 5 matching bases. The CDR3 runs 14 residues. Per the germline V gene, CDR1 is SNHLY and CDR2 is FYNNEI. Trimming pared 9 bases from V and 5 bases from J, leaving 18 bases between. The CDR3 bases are TGTGCCAGGGGGTTAGCGAGAGACATAGATACGCAGTATTTT. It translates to CARGLARDIDTQYF.

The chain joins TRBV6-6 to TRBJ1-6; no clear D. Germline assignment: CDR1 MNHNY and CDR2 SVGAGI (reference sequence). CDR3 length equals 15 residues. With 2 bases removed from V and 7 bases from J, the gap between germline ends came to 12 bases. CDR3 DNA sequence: TGTGCCAGCAGTTACCGAGAGGGAGGGAATTCACCCCTCCACTTT. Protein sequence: CASSYREGGNSPLHF.

CDR3 loop: CASSVNGRAWETQYF. The CDR3 DNA reads TGCGCCAGCAGTGTGAACGGGAGGGCCTGGGAGACCCAGTACTTC. The rearrangement links TRBV10-2 to TRBJ2-5, with 8 bases matching TRBD2. The V gene end was trimmed by 4 bases and the J gene end by 5 bases; junction bases not matched to a gene: 9. CDR3 length: 15 amino acids. CDR1 and CDR2 from the germline V gene are WSHSY and SAAADI.

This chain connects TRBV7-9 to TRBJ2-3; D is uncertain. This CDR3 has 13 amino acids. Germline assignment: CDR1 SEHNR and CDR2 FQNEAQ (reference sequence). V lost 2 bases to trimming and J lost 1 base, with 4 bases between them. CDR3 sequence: CASSLTGTDTQYF. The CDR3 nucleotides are TGTGCCAGCAGCTTAACAGGCACAGATACGCAGTATTTT.

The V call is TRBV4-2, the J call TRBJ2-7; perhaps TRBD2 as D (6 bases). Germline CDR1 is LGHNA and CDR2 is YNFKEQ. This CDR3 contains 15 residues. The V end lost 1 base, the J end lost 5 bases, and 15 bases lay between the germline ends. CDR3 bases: TGTGCCAGCAGCCAAGGGCTCACAGCTAGCGACGAGCAGTACTTC. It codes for CASSQGLTASDEQYF.

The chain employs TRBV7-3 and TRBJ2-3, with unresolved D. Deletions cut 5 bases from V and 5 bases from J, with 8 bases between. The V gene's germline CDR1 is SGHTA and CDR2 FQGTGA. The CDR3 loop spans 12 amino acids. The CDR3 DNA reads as TGTGCCAGCAGCCCCGTCGGAGATACGCAGTATTTT. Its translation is CASSPVGDTQYF.

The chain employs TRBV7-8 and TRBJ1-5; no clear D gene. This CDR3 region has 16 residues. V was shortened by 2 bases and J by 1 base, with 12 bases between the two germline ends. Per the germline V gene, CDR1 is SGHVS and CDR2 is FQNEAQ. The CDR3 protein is CASSLPSGGSNQPQHF. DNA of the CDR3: TGTGCCAGCAGCTTACCATCGGGAGGGAGCAATCAGCCCCAGCATTTT.

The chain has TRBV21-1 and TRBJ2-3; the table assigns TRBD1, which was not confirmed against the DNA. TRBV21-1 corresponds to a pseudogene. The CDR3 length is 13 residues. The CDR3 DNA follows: TGTGCCAGCCCAGATTTTAGCACAGATACGCAGTATTTT. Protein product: CASPDFSTDTQYF.

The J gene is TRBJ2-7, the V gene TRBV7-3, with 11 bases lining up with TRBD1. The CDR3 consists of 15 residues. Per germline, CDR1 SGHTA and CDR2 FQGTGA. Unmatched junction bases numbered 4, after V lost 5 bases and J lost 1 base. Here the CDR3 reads CASSPGTGGSYEQYF. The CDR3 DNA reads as TGTGCCAGCAGCCCTGGGACAGGGGGTTCCTACGAGCAGTACTTC.